This T cell receptor (beta chain) was recorded in a study of response to subunit inactivated influenza vaccine (dated by TCRdb to 2016 to 2019). A note on the overall study: To follow how T cells responded to a trivalent subunit inactivated influenza vaccine, the researchers relied on deep quantitative profiling of the T cell receptor repertoire. Overall study results and their limits: It was suggested by the authors that each seasonal influenza vaccination may recruit only a limited number of new T cells.

This clonotype was counted between two and nine times. The target of this receptor is not known. No base-level quality is on record; no much larger clone is a single base apart. Libraries were built with RT-PCR. Reads for this sample came from an Illumina HiSeq 2500. TCRdb passed the public sequencing reads through fastp at Q25 and MiXCR, retaining productive beta sequences. Every CDR3 protein is listed once, alongside the most common genes and DNA of its rows. The sample has a few hundred thousand distinct CDR3 sequences on record, roughly 22% of them singletons. The ten largest clones represent around a tenth of the sample. Trimmed from V: 5 bases; trimmed from J: 7 bases; junction bases lacking a gene match: 5. The germline V gene yields MNHNS for CDR1 and SASEGT for CDR2. Including the terminal cysteine and phenylalanine, the CDR3 comprises 14 residues. The only DNA kept is the CDR3, 42 bases in frame from the first base.

The sequence was collected from a man between 50 and 75 years old who received an inactivated influenza vaccine. Donor details come from another sample of the same person, matched by shared clones. The rearranged chain carries TRBV6-1 and TRBJ1-4, with 9 bases in between that match TRBD1. The sequences come from PBMCs from blood, collected approximately 20 months after vaccination. The CDR3 sequence is CASSMTGGFEKLFF. The bases are TGTGCCAGCAGTATGACAGGGGGGTTTGAAAAACTGTTTTTT.